This note documents a single TCR beta chain sequence. As yet, its antigen is unknown. Produced via immunoSEQ multiplex PCR; TCRdb's table is partial and in-frame only. The sample records about 680,000 clones, around 78% being singletons. The data stem from a study of shared clonotypes between healthy human individuals. Study results and limitations: Sequencing depth was predicted to influence how clonotypes are shared among donors.

Adult Caucasians living in Nashville, Tennessee made up all of the donors. The sequencing input was memory CD4+ T cells sorted from blood. Subset reported: CD45RA-negative fraction. This clonotype was obtained from a woman under 40 in good health.

Here the CDR3 DNA reads TGCGCCAGCAGCTTGGAGGGTTGGGGGCACACTGAAGCTTTCTTT. Amino acid sequence: CASSLEGWGHTEAFF. The rearrangement joins TRBV5-1 to TRBJ1-1, with D tentatively TRBD1 (6 bases). Trimming removed 0 bases at V and 3 bases at J, with 12 bases between. Germline CDR1 is SGHRS and CDR2 is YFSETQ. CDR3 size: 15 residues. The full variable domain, rest sourced from reference TRBV5-1 and TRBJ1-1, is KAGVTQTPRYLIKTRGQQVTLSCSPISGHRSVSWYQQTPGQGLQFLFEYFSETQRNKGNFPGRFSGRQFSNSRSEMNVSTLELGDSALYLCASSLEGWGHTEAFFGQGTRLTVV.